This TCR beta chain is drawn from a study of cytomegalovirus exposure and HLA in healthy donors. Study-wide points: In a later analysis, common viral pathogens appeared linked to several of the most significant clusters. Productive rates of about 90% or about 30% were seen for most TCR beta V segments in an earlier analysis. Overall, some 160 TCR beta chains were annotated as cytomegalovirus-associated.

Both 60 Vbeta primers and 13 Jbeta primers went into the PCR. The method was immunoSEQ multiplex PCR; TCRdb's version includes in-frame clones alone and lacks a portion of them. This sample has over 150,000 clones; roughly three quarters occur once, and the top ten carry around 9.8%. For this clone: Its antigen is not known.

The CDR3 runs 15 residues. V lost 6 bases and J lost 4, with 19 bases in between. Germline CDR1 reads MNHEY; CDR2 reads SVGAGI. This TCR came from a man aged 18 to 30 in good health and CMV-seropositive. The genes are TRBV6-5 and TRBJ2-7; a possible D gene is TRBD2 (6 bases). The specimen sequenced was PBMCs. Here the CDR3 DNA reads TGTGCCAGCAGAGGGGCGGGACCGAGCGTATACGAGCAGTACTTC. It encodes CASRGAGPSVYEQYF.